This entry concerns a single T cell receptor (beta chain). Antigen unknown. PCR involved 60 Vbeta and 13 Jbeta primers. Profiling relied on immunoSEQ multiplex PCR, and the TCRdb table lists in-frame clones only, not all of them. Of over 150,000 clones listed, 78% are singletons. This sample stems from a study of cytomegalovirus exposure and HLA in healthy donors. Points from the study as a whole: Evidence from a later analysis indicated that most CMV-associated TCR beta chains looked HLA-restricted. Sequencing artifact likely explains a cluster of highly shared sequence variants. The authors later linked a missense DCLRE1C variant to TCR beta V- and J-gene trimming.

The receptor was derived from a woman aged 50 to 65 in good health and CMV-seropositive. Input material: PBMCs.

CDR3 region: CASRAPGIEYQETQYF. Written as DNA, the CDR3 is TGTGCCAGCAGGGCCCCCGGGATCGAGTACCAAGAGACCCAGTACTTC. The V call is TRBV5-8, the J call TRBJ2-5; the D gene is possibly TRBD2 (5 bases). Germline CDR1 SGHTS, CDR2 YDEGEE. The CDR3 covers 16 residues. Deletions cut 5 bases from V and 0 bases from J, with 17 bases between. Full variable domain (outside the CDR3, taken from reference TRBV5-8 and TRBJ2-5): EAGVTQSPTHLIKTRGQQATLRCSPISGHTSVYWYQQALGLGLQFLLWYDEGEERNRGNFPPRFSGRQFPNYSSELNVNALELEDSALYLCASRAPGIEYQETQYFGPGTRLLVL.